This is a list of T cell receptor beta chains from one sample in a study of cytomegalovirus exposure and HLA in healthy donors. Libraries were prepared by immunoSEQ multiplex PCR; TCRdb keeps only in-frame clonotypes and omits some of them. Of under 200,000 clones listed, around 88% are singletons. The sample was PBMCs. Every receptor here comes from a woman between 18 and 29 years old in good health and CMV-seronegative. CDR3s include the opening cysteine and the closing phenylalanine or tryptophan. A D gene is named only where the DNA matches it firmly.

-	TRBV7-6	TRBJ1-5	CASSSGIDQPQHF
-	TRBV2	TRBJ1-2	CASSEDGGGYTF
-	TRBV2	TRBJ2-3	CASRAKGGSTDTQYF
TRBD2	TRBV6-5	TRBJ2-7	CASSYGAGATYEQYF
-	TRBV6-5	TRBJ1-1	CASTGGREKAFF
TRBD2	TRBV4-1	TRBJ2-1	CASSQVLAGGPIEQFF
-	TRBV5-1	TRBJ2-2	CASSSEGAGELFF
-	TRBV7-6	TRBJ2-3	CASSLERPDTQYF
-	TRBV28	TRBJ1-2	CASSLTGGKGYTF
TRBD2	TRBV11-1	TRBJ2-5	CATTAGTQETQYF
-	TRBV27	TRBJ2-7	CASSRAGGRQGTYEQYF
-	TRBV6-6	TRBJ1-5	CASSYGQANQPQHF
TRBD2	TRBV5-4	TRBJ2-7	CASSSILLAGGDEQYF
TRBD1	TRBV5-1	TRBJ2-1	CASSRDSSYNEQFF
TRBD1	TRBV18	TRBJ2-7	CASSLGQGGEYEQYF
TRBD2	TRBV2	TRBJ2-6	CASRGLAGDSGANVLTF
TRBD1	TRBV4-1	TRBJ1-3	CASSQPRTGATGNTIYF
TRBD1	TRBV6-6	TRBJ1-2	CASREQGSYNYGYTF
-	TRBV5-1	TRBJ2-1	CASSFSGLVSYNEQFF
-	TRBV6-5	TRBJ1-2	CASSPYQNYGYTF
TRBD1	TRBV4-1	TRBJ1-3	CASSRTGGNTIYF
-	TRBV5-6	TRBJ2-5	CASRRLASGWQETQYF
TRBD1	TRBV27	TRBJ2-7	CASSLGTGALEQYF
TRBD1	TRBV27	TRBJ1-2	CASREGTDIYGYTF
-	TRBV9	TRBJ1-2	CASSVVGGRGYTF
-	TRBV10-3	TRBJ2-5	CAISESLRSPQETQYF
TRBD1	TRBV6-1	-	CASSEFGTGPYEQYF
-	TRBV19	TRBJ2-3	CASSIWGVRTDTQYF
-	TRBV28	TRBJ2-7	CASSLSGIYEQYF
TRBD1	TRBV5-1	TRBJ1-1	CASNLQGPRDTEAFF
TRBD2	TRBV5-1	TRBJ2-3	CASSLGPTSGTDTQYF
TRBD2	TRBV7-8	TRBJ2-1	CASSHRTSGGYEQFF
-	TRBV5-1	TRBJ1-2	CASSLAEDVYGYTF
-	TRBV7-8	TRBJ2-7	CASSLGGTVTYEQYF
-	TRBV2	TRBJ1-5	CASMRGATADPQPQHF